The rows below give T cell receptor beta chains drawn from one sample of a study of monozygotic twins with inflammatory bowel disease. TCRdb reanalyzed the 5' RACE reads and collapses them to one entry per CDR3 protein, without DNA. The listing contains 400,000 to 500,000 distinct CDR3 sequences. Sequences were obtained from blood. The receptor source for this set is a human donor with ulcerative colitis or Crohn's disease, or a healthy co-twin of an affected twin (not recorded which). Each CDR3 is given with its conserved first and last residue.

J gene: TRBJ1-6
V gene: TRBV28
CDR3 protein: CATGQPYNSPLHF

J gene: TRBJ2-7
V gene: TRBV7-9
CDR3 protein: CASSPLGAGGSEQYF

J gene: TRBJ2-1
V gene: TRBV11-2
CDR3 protein: CASSIRRVKTYNEQFF

J gene: TRBJ1-3
V gene: TRBV5-1
CDR3 protein: CASSLTWGHSDGPGNTIYF

J gene: TRBJ1-1
V gene: TRBV7-2
CDR3 protein: CASSYPSLSKTGAQGMNTEAFF

J gene: TRBJ1-5
V gene: TRBV20-1
CDR3 protein: CSATGTLKNQPQHF

J gene: TRBJ2-1
V gene: TRBV12-3/TRBV12-4
CDR3 protein: CASSRRPNEQFF

J gene: TRBJ2-5
V gene: TRBV7-3
CDR3 protein: CASSLTGRPGETQYF

J gene: TRBJ1-2
V gene: TRBV29-1
CDR3 protein: CSVGTANYGYTF

J gene: TRBJ2-4
V gene: TRBV21-1
CDR3 protein: CASTPPTCQLKNIQYF

J gene: TRBJ2-2
V gene: TRBV20-1
CDR3 protein: CSASRQGEAGELFF

J gene: TRBJ2-3
V gene: TRBV29-1
CDR3 protein: CSAAGPGTDTQYF

J gene: TRBJ2-3
V gene: TRBV12-3/TRBV12-4
CDR3 protein: CASSLSSSTDTQYF

J gene: TRBJ2-1
V gene: TRBV19
CDR3 protein: CATRRSGGLEDEQFF

J gene: TRBJ2-5
V gene: TRBV7-9
CDR3 protein: CASSLGTSRKETQYF

J gene: TRBJ2-1
V gene: TRBV29-1
CDR3 protein: CSVERGGSYNEQFF

J gene: TRBJ2-2
V gene: TRBV5-4
CDR3 protein: CASSIDRGTGELFF

J gene: TRBJ1-2
V gene: TRBV12-3/TRBV12-4
CDR3 protein: CASRPIGQGYGYTF

J gene: TRBJ2-3
V gene: TRBV7-2
CDR3 protein: CASSLEIRGGDTQYF

J gene: TRBJ2-3
V gene: TRBV12-3/TRBV12-4
CDR3 protein: CASKGTSGRTDTQYF

J gene: TRBJ1-2
V gene: TRBV7-6
CDR3 protein: CASSFDQRGYTF

J gene: TRBJ1-2
V gene: TRBV18
CDR3 protein: CASSPQQEANYGYTF

J gene: TRBJ2-2
V gene: TRBV27
CDR3 protein: CATRVANTGELFF

J gene: TRBJ1-3
V gene: TRBV7-9
CDR3 protein: CASGLGGGNTIYF